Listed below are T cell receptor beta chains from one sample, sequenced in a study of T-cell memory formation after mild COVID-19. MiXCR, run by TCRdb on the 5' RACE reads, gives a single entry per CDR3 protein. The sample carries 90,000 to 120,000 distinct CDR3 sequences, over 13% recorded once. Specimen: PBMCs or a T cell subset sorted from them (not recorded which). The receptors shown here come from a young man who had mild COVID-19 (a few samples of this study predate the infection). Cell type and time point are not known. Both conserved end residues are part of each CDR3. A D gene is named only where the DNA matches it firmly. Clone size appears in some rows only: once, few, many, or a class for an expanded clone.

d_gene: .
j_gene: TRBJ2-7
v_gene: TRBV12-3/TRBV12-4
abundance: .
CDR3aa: CASRGRGLYEQYF
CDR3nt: TGTGCCAGCAGAGGACGGGGTCTCTACGAGCAGTACTTC

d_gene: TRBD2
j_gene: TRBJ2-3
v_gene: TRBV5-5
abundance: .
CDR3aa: CASSLAPGLAELDTQYF
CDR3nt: TGTGCCAGCAGCTTGGCGCCGGGACTAGCGGAACTAGATACGCAGTATTTT

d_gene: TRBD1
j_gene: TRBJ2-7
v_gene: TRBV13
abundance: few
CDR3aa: CASSYLGTGPYEQYF
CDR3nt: TGTGCCAGCAGCTACCTAGGGACAGGGCCCTACGAGCAGTACTTC

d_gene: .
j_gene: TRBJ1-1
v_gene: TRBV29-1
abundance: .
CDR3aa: CSAAGHGAEAFF
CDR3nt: TGCAGCGCCGCTGGGCACGGCGCTGAAGCTTTCTTT

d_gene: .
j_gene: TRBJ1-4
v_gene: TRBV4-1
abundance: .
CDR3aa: CASSRSYTGLDNEKLFF
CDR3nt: TGCGCCAGCAGCCGGTCCTATACAGGGCTGGATAATGAAAAACTGTTTTTT

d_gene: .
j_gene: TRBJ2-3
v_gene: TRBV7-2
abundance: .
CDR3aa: CASSFSPGGTDTQYF
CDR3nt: TGTGCCAGCAGCTTCTCTCCCGGAGGCACAGATACGCAGTATTTT

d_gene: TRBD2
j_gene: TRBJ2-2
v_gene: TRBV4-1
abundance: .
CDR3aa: CASSPIAGGLSGELFF
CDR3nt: TGCGCCAGCAGCCCCATAGCGGGGGGGCTCTCCGGGGAGCTGTTTTTT

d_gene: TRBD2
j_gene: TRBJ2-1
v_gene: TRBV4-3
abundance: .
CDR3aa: CASSQYHSGGLYNEQFF
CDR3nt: TGCGCCAGCAGCCAATATCATAGCGGGGGGCTATACAATGAGCAGTTCTTC

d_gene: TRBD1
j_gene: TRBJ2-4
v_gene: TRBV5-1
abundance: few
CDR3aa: CASSQDRGRGDIQYF
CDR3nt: TGCGCCAGCAGCCAGGACAGGGGGCGAGGGGACATTCAGTACTTC

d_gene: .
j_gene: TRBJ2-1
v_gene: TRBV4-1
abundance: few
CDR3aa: CASSQGDEQFF
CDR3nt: TGCGCCAGCAGCCAGGGGGATGAGCAGTTCTTC

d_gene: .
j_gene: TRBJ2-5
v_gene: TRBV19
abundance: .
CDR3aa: CASRGVIGQETQYF
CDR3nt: TGTGCCAGTCGAGGGGTGATCGGCCAAGAGACCCAGTACTTC

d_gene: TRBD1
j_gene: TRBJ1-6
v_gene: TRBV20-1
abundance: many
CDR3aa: CSARGFRDSKNSPLHF
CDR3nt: TGCAGTGCTAGAGGCTTCCGGGACAGCAAAAATTCACCCCTCCACTTT

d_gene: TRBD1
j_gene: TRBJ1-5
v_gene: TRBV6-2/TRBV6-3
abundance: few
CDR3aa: CASSYRGILPQHF
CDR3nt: TGTGCCAGCAGCTACAGGGGGATTCTGCCCCAGCATTTT

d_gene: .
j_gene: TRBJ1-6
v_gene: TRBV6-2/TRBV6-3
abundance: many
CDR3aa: CASSYSHEAYNSPLHF
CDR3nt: TGTGCCAGCAGTTACTCCCACGAAGCCTATAATTCACCCCTCCACTTT

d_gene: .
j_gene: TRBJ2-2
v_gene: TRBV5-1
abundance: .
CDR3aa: CASSLWGNTGELFF
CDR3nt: TGCGCCAGCAGCTTGTGGGGGAACACCGGGGAGCTGTTTTTT

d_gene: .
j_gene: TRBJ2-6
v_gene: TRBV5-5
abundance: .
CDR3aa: CASNGPSESGANVLTF
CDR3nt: TGTGCCAGCAATGGGCCCAGTGAGTCTGGGGCCAACGTCCTGACTTTC

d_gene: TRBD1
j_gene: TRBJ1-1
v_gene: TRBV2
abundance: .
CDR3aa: CASSDWTGGNTEAFF
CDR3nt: TGTGCCAGCAGTGACTGGACAGGGGGTAACACTGAAGCTTTCTTT

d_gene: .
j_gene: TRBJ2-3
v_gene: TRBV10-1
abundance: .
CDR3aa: CASSESGGPSTDTQYF
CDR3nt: TGCGCCAGCAGTGAGTCGGGGGGCCCTAGCACAGATACGCAGTATTTT

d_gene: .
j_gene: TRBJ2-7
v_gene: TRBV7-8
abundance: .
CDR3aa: CASSSLAQTYEQYF
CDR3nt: TGTGCCAGCAGCTCGCTAGCCCAGACCTACGAGCAGTACTTC

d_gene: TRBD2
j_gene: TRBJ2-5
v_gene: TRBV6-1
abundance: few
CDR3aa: CASSVLAGAMYQETQYF
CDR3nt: TGTGCCAGCAGTGTGCTAGCGGGGGCTATGTACCAAGAGACCCAGTACTTC

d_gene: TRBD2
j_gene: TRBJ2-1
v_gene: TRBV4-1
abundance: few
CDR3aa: CASSPFGGADNEQFF
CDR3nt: TGCGCCAGCAGCCCATTCGGGGGGGCCGACAATGAGCAGTTCTTC

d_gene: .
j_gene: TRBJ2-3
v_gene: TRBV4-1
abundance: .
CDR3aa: CASRSYRVRDTQYF
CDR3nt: TGCGCCAGCAGGTCCTACAGGGTACGGGATACGCAGTATTTT

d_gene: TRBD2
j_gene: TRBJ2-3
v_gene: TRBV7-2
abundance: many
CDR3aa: CASSLVAGVATDTQYF
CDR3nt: TGTGCCAGCAGCTTAGTGGCGGGGGTAGCCACAGATACGCAGTATTTT

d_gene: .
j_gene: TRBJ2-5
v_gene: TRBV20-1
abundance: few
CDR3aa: CSAPAGYIQETQYF
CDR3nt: TGCAGTGCCCCGGCGGGTTATATCCAAGAGACCCAGTACTTC

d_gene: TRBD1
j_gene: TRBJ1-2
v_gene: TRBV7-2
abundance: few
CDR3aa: CASSGGQGVNYGYTF
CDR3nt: TGTGCCAGCAGCGGCGGACAGGGGGTTAACTATGGCTACACCTTC

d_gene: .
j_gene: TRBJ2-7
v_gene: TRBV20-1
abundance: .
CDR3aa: CSAPYEQYF
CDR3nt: TGCAGTGCTCCCTACGAGCAGTACTTC

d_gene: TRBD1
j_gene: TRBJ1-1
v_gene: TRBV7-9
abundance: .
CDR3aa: CASSPVPGQGGGDTEAFF
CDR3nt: TGTGCCAGCAGCCCCGTCCCGGGACAGGGGGGGGGGGACACTGAAGCTTTCTTT

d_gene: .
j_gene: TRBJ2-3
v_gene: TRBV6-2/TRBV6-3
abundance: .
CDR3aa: CASSYAGGGTDTQYF
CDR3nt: TGTGCCAGCAGTTACGCGGGCGGGGGCACAGATACGCAGTATTTT